The TCR beta chain under discussion was sequenced for a study of cytomegalovirus exposure and HLA in healthy donors. This CDR3 region has 15 residues. Trimming pared 6 bases from V and 8 bases from J, leaving 23 bases between. CDR1 is SGDLS, CDR2 YYNGEE, per germline. Study observations and caveats: Reported results showed that the classifier diagnosed cytomegalovirus status with high specificity and sensitivity.

Concerning this clone: Its matching antigen is unknown.

Generated by immunoSEQ multiplex PCR, the TCRdb table keeps only in-frame clones and is missing some. In the table there are some 150,000 clones, approximately 86% of which are singletons. This chain links TRBV9 with TRBJ1-2; TRBD1 is a possible D gene (5 bases). The receptor was isolated from a young man in good health and CMV-seropositive. The sample taken for sequencing was PBMCs. CDR3 loop: CASTLAARTGVGYTF. The CDR3 DNA reads as TGTGCCAGCACCCTCGCCGCTAGGACGGGGGTCGGCTACACCTTC.